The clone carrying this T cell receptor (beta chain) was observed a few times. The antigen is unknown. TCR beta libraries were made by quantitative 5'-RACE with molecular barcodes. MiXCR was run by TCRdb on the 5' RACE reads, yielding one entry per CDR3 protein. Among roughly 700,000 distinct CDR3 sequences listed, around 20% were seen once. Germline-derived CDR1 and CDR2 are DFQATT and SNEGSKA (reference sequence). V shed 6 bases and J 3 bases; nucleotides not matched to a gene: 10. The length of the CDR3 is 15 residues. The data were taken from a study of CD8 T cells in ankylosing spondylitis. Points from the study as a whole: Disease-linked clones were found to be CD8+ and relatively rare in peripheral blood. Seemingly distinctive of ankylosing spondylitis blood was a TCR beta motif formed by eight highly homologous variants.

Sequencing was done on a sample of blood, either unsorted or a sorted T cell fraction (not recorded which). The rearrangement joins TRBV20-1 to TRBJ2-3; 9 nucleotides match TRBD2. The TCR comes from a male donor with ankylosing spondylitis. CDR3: CSASPGLAGTDTQYF. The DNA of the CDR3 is TGCAGTGCATCTCCGGGACTAGCTGGAACAGATACGCAGTATTTT.